This entry features one TCR beta chain sequence. What this receptor recognizes is not known. Base qualities are not provided; no much larger clone lies one nucleotide away. This sample is drawn from a study of shared clonotypes between healthy human individuals (dated by TCRdb to 2019 to 2021). A note on the overall study: The cohort included three men and a couple of women between 18 and 49 years of age. To increase sequencing depth and limit assay-specific biases, different laboratories used diverse techniques to prepare libraries and sequence TCR repertoires. Leukapheresis yielded between about 0.85 and 10 billion PBMCs per donor. For each donor, CD4 naive and CD4 memory were each given three plates, CD8 naive was given two plates, and CD8 memory was given one plate. To estimate repertoire size and how much clonotype sharing occurs between individuals, the study deeply sequenced the blood TCR repertoires of five healthy adults.

TCR CDR3 regions were amplified from genomic DNA by multiplex PCR using the deep immunoSEQ assay. Genomic DNA extracted from each cell subset was distributed evenly over all wells of several immunoSEQ 96-well plates, and each plate served as one replicate. For sorted subsets, around 200 ng genomic DNA, equal to approximately 30,000 T cell genomes, was loaded into each replicate PCR. Purified libraries were measured with a Qubit 3.0 fluorometer, size-checked on a Bioanalyzer 2100, and measured again with the KAPA Library Quantification kit. Every immunoSEQ 96-well plate was sequenced on a separate single-read 150-cycle Illumina NextSeq 550 flow cell. Regarding the original processing steps: Because the immunoSEQ output held only junctional sequences and lacked quality scores, the filtering could not match the filtering applied to full-length reads. To assign V/J genes and CDR3, sequences were annotated against IMGT germline references using PyIR, a Python wrapper for IgBLAST v1.9. Reads were removed for weak V/J assignments (E-value above 1e-6), missing CDR3, stop codons, out-of-frame junctions, or ambiguous translated residues. V3J clonotypes were defined by identical inferred V gene, J gene, and CDR3 amino acid sequence. The percentage overlap between two repertoires was calculated by dividing the number of shared unique clonotypes by the size of the smaller repertoire. Three approaches were used to assess repertoire richness: RTK rarefaction, the Chao1 estimator, and Recon v2.1 estimates of unobserved clonotypes. Generation probabilities for all TCRbeta clonotypes obtained by the gDNA method from a handful of donors were computed using OLGA. The clones in this table, taken by TCRdb from immuneACCESS, are in-frame only. Not every clone is retained; where verified, under half of the shortfall comes from an unresolved V gene, and the cause of the rest is unknown. V and J calls and clone size come straight from that table; D and trimming were deduced from the DNA. The sample table records roughly 590,000 clones; less than 97% of these occur just once. Of the sample, 0.11% falls within the top ten clones.

V is clipped by 3 bases and J by 5 bases, and the sequence between their germline boundaries is 8 bases long. The CDR3 contains 12 residues, cysteine and phenylalanine counted. Only CDR3 DNA remains: 36 bases, in frame from the first base. The germline V gene supplies CDR1 LGHNT and CDR2 FRNRAP. What the study reported, not specific to this receptor: Sharing across a handful of donors was observed for roughly 5% of naive CD4, around 3.5% of naive CD8, about 2.3% of memory CD4, and about 0.4% of memory CD8 clonotypes. Compared with non-shared clonotypes, clonotypes shared by all four sorted-subset donors had higher generation probabilities. Naive subsets generally had larger estimated clonotype richness than memory subsets. Based on pairwise subsampling, the degree of clonotype sharing among donors was expected to be affected by sequencing depth. Sampling was restricted to blood, and TCR repertoires in tissues likely differ from the TCR repertoires found in blood. Incomplete sequencing was indicated by rarefaction of sorted-subset datasets, despite the large sequencing depth. Because the study included a small number of donors, the genetic and exposure-history diversity represented was limited.

CD8 naive samples were CD45RO-negative cells positively selected for CCR7, giving a CD45RA+CCR7+ population that excluded TemRA cells. Donors were healthy HIV-negative adults with no recently reported acute infections or vaccinations. All donors were Caucasian adults living in Nashville, Tennessee, USA. After blood collection by leukapheresis, PBMCs were isolated using Ficoll-Histopaque density gradient centrifugation and then cryopreserved in the vapor phase of liquid nitrogen. Purity and quantity of every magnetically sorted T cell population were checked by analytical flow cytometry. Each sorted fraction had its genomic DNA isolated and then quantified by UV absorbance on a Nanodrop 2000c.

This TCR was recovered from a woman aged 30 to 39 in good health. The chain employs TRBV12-5 and TRBJ2-7; no D segment can be confidently identified. Sample: naive CD8+ T cells sorted from blood. In light of the paper, this sample's cell subset or site label describes: CD45RA+CCR7+. In nucleotides, the sequence is TGTGCTAGTGGTTTATCAAGGGACGAGCAGTACTTC. Its amino acids are CASGLSRDEQYF.